These 10 T cell receptor beta chains came from one sample sequenced in a study of patients and donors after allogeneic stem cell transplantation. TCRdb passed the RT-PCR reads through MiXCR, listing each CDR3 protein once. The sample gives 400,000 to 450,000 distinct CDR3 sequences, approximately 16% of which show up once; 7.2% is in the top ten. The sequenced material came from blood, either unsorted or a sorted T cell fraction (not recorded which). These receptors were obtained from a human donor who was either an allogeneic HSCT recipient or a stem cell or donor lymphocyte infusion donor (not recorded which). It is not recorded whose cells these are; they may come from a transplant donor.

V gene TRBV29-1 combines with J gene TRBJ2-7; D may be TRBD1 (6 bases). The germline V and J ends were trimmed by 0 bases and 1 base, with 19 bases remaining between them. This CDR3 spans 17 amino acids. The V gene's germline CDR1 is SQVTM and CDR2 ANQGSEA. The CDR3 is CSVEEPNRFTGSYEQYF. The CDR3 nucleotides are TGCAGCGTTGAAGAACCCAACAGGTTCACAGGGTCCTACGAGCAGTACTTC.

The rearrangement links TRBV12-3 or TRBV12-4 to TRBJ2-4; D is perhaps TRBD1 (5 bases). The CDR3 consists of 16 residues. Trimming stripped 5 bases from V and 0 bases from J, with 14 bases between. The CDR3 coding sequence is TGTGCCAGCAGTCCGACAGTTCTCCTAGCCAAAAACATTCAGTACTTC. It yields the protein CASSPTVLLAKNIQYF.

This clonotype was counted a few times. This rearrangement joins TRBV11-2 to TRBJ1-1, with D uncertain. The V and J ends lost 5 bases and 0 bases respectively, with 16 bases between them. This CDR3 is built from 16 residues. The germline V gene has CDR1 SGHAT and CDR2 FQNNGV. In DNA form, the CDR3 reads TGTGCCAGCAGCCCGGAGGCACAGCCGCTGAACACTGAAGCTTTCTTT. Amino acids: CASSPEAQPLNTEAFF.

This clonotype was recorded a few times. The J gene is TRBJ2-7, the V gene TRBV12-3 or TRBV12-4; 8 bases are shared with TRBD2. The CDR3 totals 16 residues. Unmatched junction bases numbered 9, after V lost 3 bases and J lost 2 bases. CDR3 region: CASSFRGSGNTYEQYF. DNA of the CDR3: TGTGCCAGCAGTTTTCGGGGTAGCGGGAACACCTACGAGCAGTACTTC.

The table lists this clonotype with many counts. The chain has TRBV9 and TRBJ2-1; D perhaps matches TRBD1 (5 bases). Trimming stripped 0 bases from V and 5 bases from J, with 6 bases between. CDR1 is SGDLS, CDR2 YYNGEE, per germline. There are 13 residues in the CDR3. The CDR3 sequence is CASSVGGHNEQFF. The DNA of the CDR3 is TGTGCCAGCAGCGTAGGGGGCCACAATGAGCAGTTCTTC.

This clonotype occurred many times. V gene TRBV12-3 or TRBV12-4 combines with J gene TRBJ1-5, with D possibly being TRBD1 (5 bases). The CDR3 contains 14 residues. Trimming pared 7 bases from V and 5 bases from J, leaving 15 bases between. Here the CDR3 reads CASTKGQSHQPQHF. For the CDR3, the DNA is TGTGCCAGCACCAAGGGGCAGAGTCATCAGCCCCAGCATTTT.

This clonotype was counted between two and nine times. The J gene is TRBJ2-7, the V gene TRBV11-3; TRBD1 or TRBD2 may be the D gene (5 bases each). The germline V gene encodes CDR1 SGHNT and CDR2 YENEEA. CDR3 length: 14 amino acids. V was cut by 7 bases and J by 2 bases, with 15 bases left in between. The CDR3 DNA follows: TGTGCCAGCAACACCGTGGGGGATACCTACGAGCAGTACTTC. Translated: CASNTVGDTYEQYF.

V and J are TRBV25-1 and TRBJ2-7; D is ambiguous. Germline-derived CDR1 and CDR2 are MGHDK and SYGVNS. This CDR3 region has 14 residues. The V and J ends lost 0 bases and 5 bases respectively, with 11 bases between them. The CDR3 loop reads CASSEYLVSDEQYF. DNA for the CDR3: TGTGCCAGCAGTGAATATTTGGTTTCCGACGAGCAGTACTTC.

This chain joins TRBV5-1 and TRBJ2-5; 9 nucleotides align to TRBD2. The CDR3 totals 14 residues. The germline V gene encodes CDR1 SGHRS and CDR2 YFSETQ. J gave up 4 bases and V 7 bases, and 8 bases lay outside the gene matches. CDR3: CASAGGPSAETQYF. The CDR3 DNA sequence: TGCGCCAGCGCGGGAGGGCCGTCGGCAGAGACCCAGTACTTC.

The chain uses TRBV25-1 and TRBJ1-5, with 8 positions matching TRBD1. Germline V gives CDR1 MGHDK, CDR2 SYGVNS. The CDR3 contains 16 residues. V shed 1 base and J 6 bases; nucleotides not matched to a gene: 8. DNA for the CDR3: TGTGCCAGCAGTGAATCCCTCCCAGGGGGCAGTCAGCCCCAGCATTTT. Protein sequence: CASSESLPGGSQPQHF.